These 13 T cell receptor beta chains were all obtained from the same sample, sequenced in a study of vaccination and CD4 T cells after COVID-19. Treatment denoted: roughly 10-day PBMC culture with coronavirus spike peptide pools or control peptides (ViraFEST assay). An Oncomine TCR Beta short-read assay was used to sequence the DNA from cultured CD4+ T cells. TCRdb recomputed calls from the PCR reads with MiXCR, one row per CDR3 protein. This sample yields about 14,000 distinct CDR3 sequences, of which about 28% are seen a single time; about 15% belongs to the top ten. No cognate antigen is known for these TCRs. The specimen sequenced was cultured CD4+ T cells from blood. The receptors derive from a human donor with COVID-19.

The J gene is TRBJ1-4, the V gene TRBV27; D unclear. The CDR3 is 16 residues long. V lost 2 bases to trimming and J lost 4 bases, with 14 bases between them. Looked up from germline, CDR1 is MNHEY and CDR2 is SMNVEV (reference sequence). The CDR3, as DNA: TGTGCCAGCAGTTTAATCTTTCGAGACCATAATGAAAAACTGTTTTTT. It specifies CASSLIFRDHNEKLFF.

This clonotype was recorded a few times. The rearrangement links TRBV6-1 to TRBJ1-5; 8 nucleotides align to TRBD1. CDR3 length equals 17 residues. Per the germline V gene, CDR1 is MNHNS and CDR2 is SASEGT. Unmatched junction bases numbered 15, after V lost 4 bases and J lost 7 bases. CDR3 sequence reads: CASSVSQGAASRQPQHF. The CDR3 DNA sequence: TGTGCCAGCAGTGTGAGTCAGGGGGCCGCCTCGAGGCAGCCCCAGCATTTT.

The rearrangement uses TRBV11-2 and TRBJ2-4, with a tentative D call TRBD1 (6 bases). Germline loops: CDR1 SGHAT, CDR2 FQNNGV. Trimming pared 0 bases from V and 8 bases from J, leaving 8 bases between. This CDR3 comprises 13 residues. CDR3 sequence (DNA): TGTGCCAGCAGCTTAGAAGGGGGTGACATTCAGTACTTC. This translates into CASSLEGGDIQYF.

This clonotype was picked up a small number of times. In nucleotides, the CDR3 is TGTGCCAGCTCACCGGGAACCCGCGAAGAGACCCAGTACTTC. It encodes CASSPGTREETQYF. V gene TRBV18 combines with J gene TRBJ2-5; D remains ambiguous. The CDR3 runs to 14 residues. V lost 3 bases, J lost 3 bases, and 11 bases lay in between. Germline-derived CDR1 and CDR2 are KGHSH and LQKENI.

A few counts support this clonotype. The chain combines TRBV28 with TRBJ1-2; the D is unclear. V dropped 4 bases and J dropped 2 bases, with 11 bases sitting between them. Per germline, CDR1 MDHEN and CDR2 SYDVKM. The CDR3 runs to 14 residues. The CDR3: CASSSRDLNYGYTF. The CDR3 coding sequence is TGTGCCAGCAGTTCCCGGGATCTAAACTATGGCTACACCTTC.

This clonotype has only a few counts. CDR3 sequence (DNA): TGTGCCAGTAGGAGACAGGAGAAGACGCTAGCTAGCAATCAGCCCCAGCATTTT. It yields the protein CASRRQEKTLASNQPQHF. The chain uses TRBV6-2 or TRBV6-3 and TRBJ1-5, with D maybe TRBD1 (6 bases). Germline CDR1 and CDR2: MNHEY and SVGEGT. Trimming pared 9 bases from V and 0 bases from J, leaving 24 bases between. The CDR3 contains 18 residues.

The chain uses TRBV7-9 and TRBJ1-6, with 8 positions matching TRBD1. The germline V gene has CDR1 SEHNR and CDR2 FQNEAQ (reference sequence). The CDR3 totals 14 residues. The V gene end was trimmed by 5 bases and the J gene end by 8 bases; junction bases not matched to a gene: 5. The CDR3 is CASSPDRVDSPLHF. The CDR3 DNA follows: TGTGCCAGCAGCCCGGACAGGGTGGATTCACCCCTCCACTTT.

The chain links TRBV6-1 to TRBJ2-5, with unresolved D. The CDR3 runs 12 residues. CDR1 is MNHNS and CDR2 is SASEGT in the germline V gene. Trimming removed 6 bases at V and 5 bases at J, with 10 bases between. This chain's CDR3 is CASSPAGETQYF. DNA of the CDR3: TGTGCCAGCAGCCCCGCCGGGGAGACCCAGTACTTC.

This clonotype turned up a few times. The rearrangement uses TRBV27 and TRBJ1-5, with D perhaps TRBD1 (6 bases). V was cut by 3 bases and J by 3 bases, with 12 bases left in between. CDR1 is MNHEY, CDR2 SMNVEV, per germline (reference sequence). The CDR3 spans 15 residues. The CDR3 DNA reads TGTGCCAGCAGTTTGGTTACAGGGTACAATCAGCCCCAGCATTTT. The encoded protein is CASSLVTGYNQPQHF.

The rearrangement joins TRBV7-8 to TRBJ1-3; D is unclear. CDR1 is SGHVS and CDR2 is FQNEAQ in the germline V gene. The CDR3 is made up of 15 amino acids. The V and J ends lost 5 bases and 0 bases respectively, with 11 bases between them. Written as DNA, the CDR3 is TGTGCCAGCAGCACCGAAAGAATCTCTGGAAACACCATATATTTT. The encoded protein is CASSTERISGNTIYF. Filled out from reference TRBV7-8 and TRBJ1-3, the complete variable domain reads GAGVSQSPRYKVAKRGQDVALRCDPISGHVSLFWYQQALGQGPEFLTYFQNEAQLDKSGLPSDRFFAERPEGSVSTLKIQRTQQEDSAVYLCASSTERISGNTIYFGEGSWLTVV.

The chain has TRBV7-2 and TRBJ2-5; TRBD2 is a possible D gene (6 bases). With 1 base removed from V and 4 bases from J, the gap between germline ends came to 13 bases. CDR3 length equals 15 residues. The germline V gene encodes CDR1 SGHTA and CDR2 FQGNSA. The CDR3 coding sequence is TGTGCCAGCAGCTTAGGAGCTAGCGTCGTAGAGACCCAGTACTTC. Protein product: CASSLGASVVETQYF.

Only a few counts were recorded for this clonotype. The genes are TRBV20-1 and TRBJ2-3, with 7 nucleotides matching TRBD1. Germline V gives CDR1 DFQATT, CDR2 SNEGSKA (reference sequence). J gave up 6 bases and V 3 bases, and 3 bases lay outside the gene matches. The CDR3 has 12 amino acids. The CDR3 DNA reads as TGCAGTGCTAGCGGGACAGTCGATACGCAGTATTTT. Its protein is CSASGTVDTQYF.

This clonotype was detected only a few times. The chain recombines TRBV6-1 with TRBJ1-3, with a possible D match to TRBD1 (5 bases). V was clipped by 7 bases and J by 4 bases, with 11 bases between them. Germline lookup yields CDR1 MNHNS and CDR2 SASEGT. CDR3 size: 13 residues. The CDR3 spells CASTRTTGNTIYF. DNA of the CDR3: TGTGCCAGCACTCGGACAACGGGAAACACCATATATTTT.